These T cell receptor beta chains were read from a single sample in a study of PD-1 blockade in classical Hodgkin lymphoma. Sequencing used immunoSEQ multiplex PCR; TCRdb keeps in-frame clones, though not all of them. The sample lists 40,000 or so clones; around 83% were seen once. This sample comprised peripheral blood mononuclear cells (PBMCs), obtained before the second cycle of nivolumab. All receptors come from a human donor with classical Hodgkin lymphoma. CDR3s include the opening cysteine and the closing phenylalanine or tryptophan. D genes are given only for firm matches. Clone size is not always given. Where it is, it says once, few, many or a class for expanded clones.

abundance | d_gene | j_gene | v_gene | CDR3nt | CDR3aa
once | . | TRBJ2-2 | TRBV27 | TGTGCCACCACCAGCGGGTCTTGGAACACCGGGGAGCTGTTTTTT | CATTSGSWNTGELFF
. | . | TRBJ2-7 | TRBV7-9 | TGTGCCAGCAGCTCCTGGACTGCCTACGAGCAGTACTTC | CASSSWTAYEQYF
once | . | TRBJ2-2 | TRBV5-1 | TGCGCCAGCAGCTTGCTGAAGAACACCGGGGAGCTGTTTTTT | CASSLLKNTGELFF
. | TRBD2 | TRBJ2-7 | TRBV5-1 | TGCGCCAGCAGCTTGGATGCCAGCGGGAGGGTGGGCGAGCAGTACTTC | CASSLDASGRVGEQYF
. | . | TRBJ1-5 | TRBV10-1 | TGCGCCAGCAGCCTTAGTCGCCAGCCCCAGCATTTT | CASSLSRQPQHF
. | . | TRBJ2-3 | TRBV5-1 | TGCGCCAGCAGCAACGAGGCAGGGTTTGTCACAGATACGCAGTATTTT | CASSNEAGFVTDTQYF
. | . | TRBJ2-3 | TRBV5-1 | TGCGCCAGCAGTCCCAACCGGGGGGATACGCAGTATTTT | CASSPNRGDTQYF
. | TRBD1 | TRBJ2-1 | TRBV5-1 | TGCGCCAGCCGACAGGGGGCGTCTAATGAGCAGTTCTTC | CASRQGASNEQFF
. | . | TRBJ2-2 | TRBV27 | TGTGCCAGCAGTCGAGTTCAGGGGGGGTCCGGGGAGCTGTTTTTT | CASSRVQGGSGELFF
. | TRBD1 | TRBJ1-2 | TRBV2 | TGTGCCAGCAGGCAACTACCAGGGACAGATGACTATGGCTACACCTTC | CASRQLPGTDDYGYTF
once | . | TRBJ2-3 | TRBV27 | TGTGCCAGCAGTTTACGGCAGACCCTTTATACGCAGTATTTT | CASSLRQTLYTQYF
. | TRBD1 | TRBJ2-1 | TRBV7-2 | TGTGCCAGCAGCTTCAGACAGGGGCTCGAGCAGTTCTTC | CASSFRQGLEQFF
. | TRBD2 | TRBJ2-7 | TRBV18 | TGTGCCAGCTCCCCGATAATGGGCGGGAGCTCCTACGAGCAGTACTTC | CASSPIMGGSSYEQYF
. | . | TRBJ2-3 | TRBV6-6 | TGTGCCAGCAGTAGGACTTCTAGCACAGATACGCAGTATTTT | CASSRTSSTDTQYF
. | . | TRBJ1-4 | TRBV10-1 | TGCGCCAGCAGTGAGTCAAGGCGTGACGAAAAACTGTTTTTT | CASSESRRDEKLFF
. | TRBD1 | TRBJ2-2 | TRBV6-1 | TGTGCCAGCAGTGAAGGGACAGGGAGCGGACTCTCATTCGGGGCCGGGGAGCTGTTTTTT | CASSEGTGSGLSFGAGELFF
. | TRBD1 | TRBJ1-1 | TRBV9 | TGTGCCAGCAGCCCTGGGACAGGGGTGGCCACTGAAGCTTTCTTT | CASSPGTGVATEAFF
. | TRBD2 | TRBJ2-5 | TRBV27 | TGTGCCAGCAGTTCCCGCCCAGGACTAGCGATTTGGGAGACCCAGTACTTC | CASSSRPGLAIWETQYF
. | . | TRBJ2-7 | TRBV5-6 | TGTGCCAGCAGCTTGCCAGGGACCTACGAGCAGTACTTC | CASSLPGTYEQYF
. | . | TRBJ1-1 | TRBV5-1 | TGCGCCAGCAGCTTGGAAGCGGCGCCTGAAGCTTTCTTT | CASSLEAAPEAFF
. | TRBD2 | TRBJ2-3 | TRBV9 | TGTGCCAGCAGCACAGGGGTTAGCGGGGGGACAGATACGCAGTATTTT | CASSTGVSGGTDTQYF
. | TRBD1 | TRBJ1-4 | TRBV2 | TGTGCCAGCCAACAGGGGAATTGGGAAAAACTGTTTTTT | CASQQGNWEKLFF
. | . | TRBJ1-3 | TRBV5-1 | TGCGCCAGCAGCTTCGGGGGATCCTCTGGAAACACCATATATTTT | CASSFGGSSGNTIYF
once | . | TRBJ2-4 | TRBV10-2 | TGCGCCAGCAGTGAAGGGGGAGTCAAAAACATTCAGTACTTC | CASSEGGVKNIQYF
. | . | TRBJ2-1 | TRBV6-1 | TGTGCCAGCAGTGTTCTGGGAAACAATGAGCAGTTCTTC | CASSVLGNNEQFF
. | TRBD2 | TRBJ2-7 | TRBV28 | TGTGCCAGCAGCATCTGGGCTAGCGGATCTCCTGCGAGGGCCTACGAGCAGTACTTC | CASSIWASGSPARAYEQYF
. | . | TRBJ2-7 | TRBV5-1 | TGCGCCAGCAGCTTGGTGGGCCGAACCTACGAGCAGTACTTC | CASSLVGRTYEQYF
. | TRBD1 | TRBJ2-2 | TRBV28 | TGTGCCAGCAGTTACAGGGGGCGCACCGGGGAGCTGTTTTTT | CASSYRGRTGELFF
. | TRBD1 | TRBJ2-3 | TRBV6-4 | TGTGCCAGCAGTCAACAGGGGGTTGGCACAGATACGCAGTATTTT | CASSQQGVGTDTQYF
. | . | TRBJ2-3 | TRBV5-5 | TGTGCCAGCAGCGCGGATACAGATACGCAGTATTTT | CASSADTDTQYF
. | TRBD2 | TRBJ2-2 | TRBV29-1 | TGCAGCGTTGAAGGGGTAGCGGGGGTGAACACCGGGGAGCTGTTTTTT | CSVEGVAGVNTGELFF
. | . | TRBJ1-2 | TRBV19 | TGTGCCAGTAGTACTTTAAGACAAGGGAAAAACTATGGCTACACCTTC | CASSTLRQGKNYGYTF
. | . | TRBJ1-4 | TRBV7-3 | TGTGCCAGCAGCCCCCCTAGGGAAAAACTGTTTTTT | CASSPPREKLFF
. | TRBD1 | TRBJ2-7 | TRBV2 | TGTGCCAGCAGTTTACAGGGGACGGCCGAGCAGTACTTC | CASSLQGTAEQYF
once | TRBD2 | TRBJ2-7 | TRBV6-5 | TGTGCCAGCAGTCCTAGCGGGGGGTTGCTCTACGAGCAGTACTTC | CASSPSGGLLYEQYF
. | TRBD1 | TRBJ2-7 | TRBV19 | TGTGCCAGTAGTCCTCGGGACAGGACAAACTACGAGCAGTACTTC | CASSPRDRTNYEQYF
once | . | TRBJ2-7 | TRBV28 | TGTGCCAGCAGTTCCAAGGTAGAGCAGTACTTC | CASSSKVEQYF
. | . | TRBJ2-2 | TRBV5-4 | TGTGCCAGCAGCTTGGCCCAGGGGCGGATTTCCGGGGAGCTGTTTTTT | CASSLAQGRISGELFF
. | . | TRBJ2-5 | TRBV7-3 | TGTGCCAGCAGCTTAGGGCAGGGGCAAGAGACCCAGTACTTC | CASSLGQGQETQYF
. | . | TRBJ2-1 | TRBV9 | TGTGCCAGCAGCGCCGGTTCTGGAGATGAGCAGTTCTTC | CASSAGSGDEQFF
. | . | TRBJ1-2 | TRBV4-1 | TGCGCCAGCAGCCAAGAGGCATCTAACTATGGCTACACCTTC | CASSQEASNYGYTF
. | TRBD2 | TRBJ2-7 | TRBV10-2 | TGCGCCAGCAGTGAGACACTAGCGGGGCACTACGAGCAGTACTTC | CASSETLAGHYEQYF
. | . | TRBJ2-2 | TRBV5-1 | TGCGCCAGCAGCTTGGTCAGGGTCGACATCGGGGAGCTGTTTTTT | CASSLVRVDIGELFF
. | TRBD2 | TRBJ2-2 | TRBV9 | TGTGCCAGCAGCCCGAGACTAGCGGGTCCTCACACCGGGGAGCTGTTTTTT | CASSPRLAGPHTGELFF
. | TRBD2 | TRBJ2-5 | TRBV2 | TGTGCCAGCAGTGTACTAGCGGGCAGGGAGACCCAGTACTTC | CASSVLAGRETQYF
. | . | TRBJ1-2 | TRBV19 | TGTGCCAGTAGTATCCAACCGACAGTCTATGGCTACACCTTC | CASSIQPTVYGYTF
. | TRBD1 | TRBJ2-7 | TRBV7-9 | TGTGCCAGCAGCCAAAGCAGGGGGTACGAGCAGTACTTC | CASSQSRGYEQYF
. | . | TRBJ1-2 | TRBV2 | TGTGCCAGCAGTCCAGGTACCCATGGCTACACCTTC | CASSPGTHGYTF
once | . | TRBJ1-2 | TRBV28 | TGTGCCAGTTCGACAGGAGGGCCTCCGGGCTACACCTTC | CASSTGGPPGYTF
. | . | TRBJ1-2 | TRBV29-1 | TGCAGCGTTAGGTGGGACCACTATGGCTACACCTTC | CSVRWDHYGYTF
. | . | TRBJ2-7 | TRBV28 | TGTGCCAGCACCTCGGATAAGTACGAGCAGTACTTC | CASTSDKYEQYF